This is a list of T cell receptor beta chains from one sample in a study of technical replicates of blood from a few donors. Some clones are missing from TCRdb's copy, which holds only in-frame ones; the method was immunoSEQ multiplex PCR. There are about 73,000 clones in the sample; more than 85% occur only once, and about 4.3% lies in the top ten. Sequenced input: PBMCs. All receptors derive from a human donor in good health. Some clones in this sample may be carry-over from other donors' samples. The CDR3 runs from the conserved cysteine through the conserved F or W. D genes are given only for firm matches. Size values are once, few and many counts, or a class for expanded clones, and some rows have none.

J | D | size | V | DNA | CDR3
TRBJ1-1 | TRBD1 | - | TRBV11-2 | TGTGCCAGCAGTTCACAGGGGATATCTGGGGCTTTCTTT | CASSSQGISGAFF
TRBJ1-2 | - | - | TRBV11-2 | TGTGCCAGCAGCCCTGGCGCAGGGGTCGGCTATGGCTACACCTTC | CASSPGAGVGYGYTF
TRBJ2-3 | - | - | TRBV4-1 | TGCGCCAGCAGCCAAGAAACCTTGCGCCTTAGTCGGTCAGATACGCAGTATTTT | CASSQETLRLSRSDTQYF
TRBJ2-5 | TRBD1 | - | TRBV5-4 | TGTGCCAGCAGCTTGGCCGAAGGGGGCGGAGGGACCCAGTACTTC | CASSLAEGGGGTQYF
TRBJ2-7 | - | - | TRBV7-2 | TGTGCCAGCAGCTTCGGAGCCAAATCCTACGAGCAGTACTTC | CASSFGAKSYEQYF
TRBJ2-3 | - | - | TRBV7-3 | TGTGCCAGCAGCCCTACTGGAGGGTGGGATACGCAGTATTTT | CASSPTGGWDTQYF
TRBJ1-2 | - | once | TRBV5-4 | TGTGCCAGCAGCTTTACAGCTAACTATGGCTACACCTTC | CASSFTANYGYTF
TRBJ2-3 | TRBD2 | - | TRBV25-1 | TGTGCCAGCAGTCCCGACCCCCGGAGCGGGAGCTATTTT | CASSPDPRSGSYF
TRBJ1-2 | - | - | TRBV7-9 | TGTGCCAGCAGCTCGGTCGGCTATGGCTACACCTTC | CASSSVGYGYTF
TRBJ2-1 | - | - | TRBV27 | TGTGCCAGCAGTTTTCAGGGATACTACAATGAGCAGTTCTTC | CASSFQGYYNEQFF
TRBJ1-2 | TRBD1 | - | TRBV18 | TGTGCCAGCTCACCGGGACAGAACTATGGCTACACCTTC | CASSPGQNYGYTF
TRBJ2-7 | TRBD2 | - | TRBV15 | TGTGCCACCAGCAGAGATCCTATAACCATAAGCGGGAGAGCCTACGAGCAGTACTTC | CATSRDPITISGRAYEQYF
TRBJ2-7 | TRBD2 | once | TRBV7-9 | TGTGCCAGCAGCTCCGTAAGCGGGGGGGGAACCTACGAGCAGTACTTC | CASSSVSGGGTYEQYF
TRBJ2-3 | - | - | TRBV7-3 | TGTGCCAGCAGCGAAGGGGGTCCTCCTGATACGCAGTATTTT | CASSEGGPPDTQYF
TRBJ2-1 | TRBD2 | - | TRBV18 | TGTGCCAGCTCACCTGGCGGGAGGGCCTACAATGAGCAGTTCTTC | CASSPGGRAYNEQFF
TRBJ1-2 | TRBD1 | - | TRBV4-1 | TGCGCCAGCAGCCAAGAAGGGACAGGGGCTTATGGCTACACCTTC | CASSQEGTGAYGYTF
TRBJ1-2 | - | - | TRBV18 | TGTGCCAGCTCACCAGACAGTTACGGCTACACCTTC | CASSPDSYGYTF
TRBJ1-5 | TRBD1 | - | TRBV19 | TGTGCCAGTAGTCAACAGGGGTCAGGGGATCAGCCCCAGCATTTT | CASSQQGSGDQPQHF
TRBJ1-1 | - | - | TRBV4-1 | TGCGCCAGCAGCCCCCCATTGCCAGGGCTGAGATACATGAACACTGAAGCTTTCTTT | CASSPPLPGLRYMNTEAFF
TRBJ1-6 | - | - | TRBV7-9 | TGTGCCAGCAGCTCACAGAGCACCCTCCACTTT | CASSSQSTLHF
TRBJ1-1 | TRBD1 | - | TRBV6-5 | TGTGCCAGCTCCGAGGACAGGGTGATGACCACTGAAGCTTTCTTT | CASSEDRVMTTEAFF
TRBJ2-7 | TRBD1 | - | TRBV27 | TGTGCCAGCAGTCCCGACTACAGGGGAGTGTCCTACGAGCAGTACTTC | CASSPDYRGVSYEQYF
TRBJ2-3 | TRBD2 | - | TRBV7-2 | TGTGCCAGCCGACGCGGCGGGAGCTACACAGATACGCAGTATTTT | CASRRGGSYTDTQYF
TRBJ2-7 | - | - | TRBV19 | TGTGCCAGTAGTATTCGGACAGACTCCTACGAGCAGTACTTC | CASSIRTDSYEQYF
TRBJ2-3 | - | few | TRBV5-1 | TGCGCCAGCAGCCTACAAACTACACTTGATACGCAGTATTTT | CASSLQTTLDTQYF
TRBJ2-1 | - | - | TRBV7-3 | TGTGCCAGCAGCCCCCCCGGCGCGGTTGATCGGTTCTTC | CASSPPGAVDRFF
TRBJ2-5 | TRBD1 | - | TRBV7-2 | TGTGCCAGCAGCTGGGGACAGGGTCGAGAAGAGACCCAGTACTTC | CASSWGQGREETQYF
TRBJ2-5 | - | - | TRBV9 | TGTGCCAGCAGCGTAGGGGGTCGGGACTCGGAAACCCAGTACTTC | CASSVGGRDSETQYF
TRBJ2-1 | TRBD2 | - | TRBV7-9 | TGTGCCAGCAGCCCGGAGGGACTAGTGTCCTATGAGCAGTTCTTC | CASSPEGLVSYEQFF
TRBJ2-1 | TRBD2 | - | TRBV4-3 | TGCGCCAGCAGCCGAGATAGCGGGGGCTCCTACAATGAGCAGTTCTTC | CASSRDSGGSYNEQFF
TRBJ1-1 | - | - | TRBV5-6 | TGTGCCAGCAGCTTGACCTTATCCAAAGACGGCGGAAACACTGAAGCTTTCTTT | CASSLTLSKDGGNTEAFF
TRBJ2-2 | - | - | TRBV6-5 | TGTGCCAGCAGAACCACAGGGTCCGGGGAGCTGTTTTTT | CASRTTGSGELFF
TRBJ1-5 | TRBD1 | - | TRBV19 | TGTGCCAGTAGTATACCGCGGACAGGGGTTGTCCAGCCCCAGCATTTT | CASSIPRTGVVQPQHF
TRBJ2-7 | TRBD2 | - | TRBV4-3 | TGCGCCAGCAGCCAAGGGTTTGCGGGGGGCGGCTCCTACGAGCAGTACTTC | CASSQGFAGGGSYEQYF
TRBJ1-2 | TRBD1 | - | TRBV19 | TGTGCCAGTAGTTTTGACAGGGTAAACTATGGCTACACCTTC | CASSFDRVNYGYTF
TRBJ2-7 | - | once | TRBV7-2 | TGTGCCAGCAGCTTAGACTCAGCGGGACACTACGAGCAGTACTTC | CASSLDSAGHYEQYF
TRBJ1-3 | - | - | TRBV10-3 | TGTGCCATCAGTGATGGTCAGGTCAGCTCTGGAAACACCATATATTTT | CAISDGQVSSGNTIYF